This record looks at one TCR beta chain sequence and its context. The target antigen is unknown. Sequenced by immunoSEQ multiplex PCR; TCRdb stores in-frame clones only, minus some. This sample has around 99,000 clones, with 87% found just once. This specimen belongs to a study of T cell responses to AZD1222 COVID-19 vaccine. Points from the study as a whole: Just 5 to 7 AZD1222 recipients were seropositive at baseline. White British people made up most donors, females outnumbered males, and clonal diversity was possibly underestimated. Receipt of two AZD1222 doses was followed by a rise in Spike-specific TCR breadth and depth.

Material: peripheral blood, obtained on day 0 of AZD1222 vaccination. The origin of this receptor is an adult in good health.

The CDR3 loop reads CASTDRGLPGLKETQYF. Written as DNA, the CDR3 is TGTGCCAGCACTGACAGGGGCCTACCGGGACTAAAAGAGACCCAGTACTTC. V gene TRBV25-1 combines with J gene TRBJ2-5, with a tentative D call TRBD1 (8 bases). The CDR3 sequence is 17 residues long. V lost 7 bases, J lost 3 bases, and 24 bases lay in between. Germline assignment: CDR1 MGHDK and CDR2 SYGVNS.